These 8 T cell receptor beta chains came from one sample sequenced in a study of T cell clonality in common variable immunodeficiency. Produced via immunoSEQ multiplex PCR; TCRdb's table is partial and in-frame only. Reported are several thousand clones, none seen only once; the ten largest carry about 4.1%. Study observations and caveats: Reportedly, TCR beta sequences from common variable immunodeficiency showed fewer deletions and N-nucleotide insertions.

No antigen is known for these receptors. Input material: peripheral blood mononuclear cells. The receptor set was obtained from a human donor with common variable immunodeficiency.

This clone is medium-sized within its sample. The read stops 3 residues short of the end of the CDR3; the missing end is completed from the germline J gene. The V gene is TRBV19, the J gene TRBJ2-2; 9 bases agree with TRBD1. The CDR3 length is 14 residues. The germline gives CDR1 LNHDA, CDR2 SQIVND (reference sequence). V lost 10 bases, J lost 4 bases, and 7 bases stayed unmatched. The CDR3 sequence is CATRDRVGTGELFF. The sequenced CDR3 bases are TGTGCCACAAGGGACAGGGTTGGCACCGGGGAG. The full variable domain, its missing parts supplied by reference TRBV19 and TRBJ2-2, is DGGITQSPKYLFRKEGQNVTLSCEQNLNHDAMYWYRQDPGQGLRLIYYSQIVNDFQKGDIAEGYSVSREKKESFPLTVTSAQKNPTAFYLCATRDRVGTGELFFGEGSRLTVL.

Details on this clone: The read gets to within 3 residues of the CDR3 end, and the germline J gene fills in the rest. The chain combines TRBV7-9 with TRBJ1-2; D ambiguous. The germline CDR1 and CDR2 sequences are SEHNR and FQNEAQ (reference sequence). The CDR3 totals 12 residues. Deletions cut 1 base from V and 5 bases from J, with 5 bases between. CDR3 region: CASSLEHYGYTF. The CDR3 DNA, read in part, is TGTGCCAGCAGCTTAGAACATTATGGC.

Turning to this clone: The CDR3 end lies 3 residues beyond the end of the read and is filled in from the germline J gene. The chain carries TRBV5-1 and TRBJ2-5, with TRBD1 identical over 7 bases. Germline CDR1 and CDR2: SGHRS and YFSETQ. Unmatched junction bases numbered 5, after V lost 4 bases and J lost 5 bases. The CDR3 loop spans 13 amino acids. The CDR3 spells CASSTQGWETQYF. The covered CDR3 bases are TGCGCCAGCAGCACACAGGGGTGGGAGACC.

On this clone itself: The missing CDR3 end, 3 residues past where the read stops, is filled in from the germline J gene. Other DNA sequences within the sample encode an identical CDR3. The chain couples TRBV10-3 to TRBJ2-5; maybe TRBD1 (6 bases). The V end lost 11 bases, the J end lost 5 bases, and 18 bases lay between the germline ends. The CDR3 is 13 residues long. CDR1 and CDR2 (germline): ENHRY, SYGVKD. The part of the CDR3 DNA that was read is TGTGCCGCTTCTCAGGGGCTCCAGGAGACC. Translating it yields CAASQGLQET. The complete CDR3 protein is CAASQGLQETQYF.

This clone has a count of ten or more. The CDR3 end lies 3 residues beyond the end of the read and is filled in from the germline J gene. This chain links TRBV2 with TRBJ1-1; D perhaps matches TRBD1 (5 bases). Germline CDR1 is SNHLY and CDR2 is FYNNEI. The CDR3 is 11 residues long. The CDR3 DNA, read in part, is TGTGCCAGCACGAGGTCAACAGGA. Protein product: CASTRSTG. The whole CDR3 sequence reads CASTRSTGAFF.

This clone was seen repeatedly, ten times or more. With the read ending 3 residues before the CDR3 end, the germline J gene is used to fill in that end. The J gene is TRBJ2-5, the V gene TRBV7-8; D is unclear. CDR3 length equals 14 residues. CDR1 is SGHVS and CDR2 is FQNEAQ in the germline V gene. The V and J ends lost 1 base and 4 bases respectively, with 10 bases between them. The covered CDR3 bases are TGTGCCAGCAGCTTAGGAAGGGTTTTAGAGACC. It codes for CASSLGRVLET. The full CDR3 is CASSLGRVLETQYF.

In its sample, this clone is medium-sized (0.01 to 0.1%). The read ends 3 residues before the CDR3 terminus; that terminus is restored from the germline J gene. V and J are TRBV6-1 and TRBJ2-7; D is possibly TRBD1 (6 bases). Trimming shortened V by 4 bases and J by 5 bases, and 18 bases separated the two germline ends. Germline CDR1 is MNHNS and CDR2 is SASEGT. The CDR3 runs 15 residues. CDR3 region: CASSAMTGVGNEQYF. CDR3 DNA, as far as it was read: TGTGCCAGCAGTGCCATGACAGGTGTGGGAAACGAG.

The sample holds many counts of this clone. The read comes to an end 3 residues before the CDR3 does, leaving the germline J gene to fill in the end. The chain joins TRBV2 to TRBJ1-2, with TRBD1 matching 8 bases. This CDR3 contains 15 residues. Per germline, CDR1 SNHLY and CDR2 FYNNEI. V dropped 2 bases and J dropped 6; count of bases not matched to a gene: 8. CDR3 DNA (partial): TGTGCCAGCAGTGAAAAACAGGGGGTGATTGATGGC. It specifies CASSEKQGVIDG. In full, the CDR3 reads CASSEKQGVIDGYTF.